These 19 T cell receptor beta chains were sequenced from one sample in a study of healthy donors' naive CD4 and CD8 T cells. Each TCR library used roughly 510 ng of total RNA and a linear amplification protocol. TCRdb processed the reads anew with MiXCR; each CDR3 protein has one entry. Among 180,000 or so distinct CDR3 sequences listed, about four fifths were seen once. The sequencing sample was made of naive CD4+ and CD8+ T cells sorted from blood, pooled from several donors. The receptors derive from a pool of human donors in good health; the sample pools cells from several healthy donors.

This clonotype was seen just once. The CDR3 region has the DNA TGCGCCAGCAGCCTACCGACTAGTCCAGATACGCAGTATTTT. Amino acids: CASSLPTSPDTQYF. The chain couples TRBV5-1 to TRBJ2-3, with D perhaps matching TRBD2 (6 bases). CDR3 length equals 14 residues. Germline V lookup: CDR1 SGHRS, CDR2 YFSETQ. Trimming removed 4 bases from V and 4 bases from J, with 13 bases in between.

CDR3 residues: CATSSGQITDTQYF. The CDR3 DNA sequence: TGTGCCACCAGTTCGGGACAGATCACAGATACGCAGTATTTT. V and J are TRBV15 and TRBJ2-3, with TRBD1 matching 7 bases. Germline lookup yields CDR1 LNHNV and CDR2 YYDKDF (reference sequence). The CDR3 extends over 14 amino acids. V trimming: 6 bases; J trimming: 2 bases; junction bases outside the gene matches: 5.

This clonotype was seen once. The rearrangement links TRBV19 to TRBJ1-5; 8 nucleotides match TRBD1. CDR1 is LNHDA, CDR2 SQIVND, per germline (reference sequence). This CDR3 has 16 residues. The junction had 6 bases not matched to a gene; V was cut back by 2 bases and J by 3 bases. This chain's CDR3 is CASSIQGAFLNQPQHF. CDR3 DNA sequence: TGTGCCAGTAGTATACAGGGGGCCTTCCTCAATCAGCCCCAGCATTTT.

The V and J genes are TRBV29-1 and TRBJ2-3; D call uncertain. CDR1 and CDR2 (germline): SQVTM, ANQGSEA. V shed 5 bases and J shed 0 bases, with 9 bases lying between them. The CDR3 is 13 residues long. For the CDR3, the DNA is TGCAGCGTTCGCGATTTTAGCACAGATACGCAGTATTTT. Translated: CSVRDFSTDTQYF.

The chain has TRBV24-1 and TRBJ2-1, with D unclear. Looked up from germline, CDR1 is KGHDR and CDR2 is SFDVKD. V was cut by 4 bases and J by 10 bases, with 16 bases left in between. The CDR3 has 14 residues. CDR3 region: CATSDSTPLSEQFF. The CDR3 bases are TGTGCCACCAGTGACTCTACTCCCCTCTCGGAGCAGTTCTTC.

Regarding this clonotype: This may come from a read error, since a much larger clone is one base off. Written as DNA, the CDR3 is TGTGCCGCCAGTGCTGGGACAGGGTATGAAGAGACCCAGTACTTC. This gives the protein CAASAGTGYEETQYF. This chain connects TRBV24-1 to TRBJ2-5, with TRBD1 matching 9 bases. The CDR3 length is 15 residues. Germline loops: CDR1 KGHDR, CDR2 SFDVKD.

This clonotype was seen only a few times. The rearrangement joins TRBV6-5 to TRBJ2-3; TRBD2 matches 12 bases. Per germline, CDR1 MNHEY and CDR2 SVGAGI. V gave up 6 bases and J gave up 5 bases; unmatched junction bases: 6. The length of the CDR3 is 15 residues. The CDR3 nucleotides are TGTGCCAGCAGCCAGCTAGCGGGAGGGATAGATACGCAGTATTTT. As protein: CASSQLAGGIDTQYF.

The chain couples TRBV2 to TRBJ1-5; 8 bases match TRBD1. The junction had 5 bases not matched to a gene; V was cut back by 4 bases and J by 0 bases. The germline V gene has CDR1 SNHLY and CDR2 FYNNEI. The CDR3 runs to 16 residues. The DNA of the CDR3 is TGTGCCAGCAGTGTTTTGGACAGGGATAGCAATCAGCCCCAGCATTTT. It specifies CASSVLDRDSNQPQHF.

The chain couples TRBV6-5 to TRBJ2-7; tentative D call: TRBD1 (6 bases). Per germline, CDR1 MNHEY and CDR2 SVGAGI. V lost 6 bases and J 6 bases, leaving 12 bases between the germline ends. CDR3 size: 12 residues. CDR3 region: CASREQGSEQYF. The CDR3, as DNA: TGTGCCAGCAGGGAACAGGGTAGCGAGCAGTACTTC.

This rearrangement joins TRBV29-1 to TRBJ2-4, with D unclear. The CDR3 is made up of 12 amino acids. The germline V gene encodes CDR1 SQVTM and CDR2 ANQGSEA. Trimming pared 7 bases from V and 6 bases from J, leaving 13 bases between. The CDR3 coding sequence is TGCAGCGGCACCGGGCCGGGAAACATTCAGTACTTC. Its protein is CSGTGPGNIQYF.

The chain is built from TRBV10-3 and TRBJ2-1; 7 nucleotides align to TRBD1. Trimming took 7 bases from V and 2 from J; bases not matched to a gene: 5. This CDR3 has 14 residues. Germline-derived CDR1 and CDR2 are ENHRY and SYGVKD. Here the CDR3 reads CAIKGTEAYNEQFF. DNA of the CDR3: TGTGCCATCAAGGGGACAGAAGCCTACAATGAGCAGTTCTTC.

The chain combines TRBV30 with TRBJ1-6, with D unclear. This CDR3 has 15 amino acids. The V end was cut by 8 bases, the J end by 6 bases, with 20 bases between. The germline CDR1 and CDR2 sequences are GTSNPN and SVGIG (reference sequence). CDR3 amino acids: CAISPGQGLNSPLHF. CDR3 bases: TGTGCCATCTCGCCCGGGCAAGGCCTTAATTCACCCCTCCACTTT.

The rearrangement joins TRBV6-4 to TRBJ2-1; D remains unclear. Per the germline V gene, CDR1 is MRHNA and CDR2 is SNTAGT. This CDR3 is 12 amino acids long. V shed 4 bases and J shed 10 bases, with 11 bases lying between them. CDR3 protein: CASSGRVGEQFF. In DNA, the CDR3 is TGTGCCAGCAGTGGTAGGGTAGGAGAGCAGTTCTTC.

In nucleotides, the CDR3 is TGTGCCAGCAGTCCGCAGGGAGATTACGAGCAGTACGTC. Translation gives CASSPQGDYEQYV. The chain couples TRBV6-2 or TRBV6-3 to TRBJ2-7; possibly TRBD1 or TRBD2 for D (5 bases each). Between the trimmed V and J ends, which lost 5 bases and 4 bases, there was a span of 12 bases. From germline, CDR1 is MNHEY and CDR2 SVGEGT. The CDR3 consists of 13 residues.

The chain combines TRBV5-6 with TRBJ1-5; no firm D call. Germline values: CDR1 SGHDT, CDR2 YYEEEE. The CDR3 covers 17 residues. Between the trimmed V and J ends, which lost 5 bases and 2 bases, there was a span of 20 bases. The CDR3 nucleotides are TGTGCCAGCAGTATTCGACCCTCCTCGGCTGGCAATCAGCCCCAGCATTTT. Translated: CASSIRPSSAGNQPQHF. The full variable domain, rest sourced from reference TRBV5-6 and TRBJ1-5, is DAGVTQSPTHLIKTRGQQVTLRCSPKSGHDTVSWYQQALGQGPQFIFQYYEEEERQRGNFPDRFSGHQFPNYSSELNVNALLLGDSALYLCASSIRPSSAGNQPQHFGDGTRLSIL.

The V gene is TRBV30, the J gene TRBJ2-7, with a weak D call TRBD2 (6 bases). Germline V gene lookup returns CDR1 GTSNPN and CDR2 SVGIG (reference sequence). The CDR3 covers 14 residues. Trimming left V 5 bases short and J 1 base short, with 15 bases between. Here the CDR3 reads CAWGRDGGSYEQYF. The DNA for the CDR3 is TGTGCCTGGGGCCGGGACGGAGGGTCCTACGAGCAGTACTTC.

V usage is TRBV29-1 and J usage is TRBJ2-7, with 9 bases aligning to TRBD2. The ends lost 7 bases at V and 3 bases at J; junction bases unmatched: 7. Germline V gene lookup returns CDR1 SQVTM and CDR2 ANQGSEA. CDR3 length equals 13 residues. The CDR3 DNA is TGCAGCGCCCGGACTAGCGCAAACTACGAGCAGTACTTC. It is translated as CSARTSANYEQYF.

V gene TRBV19 combines with J gene TRBJ1-6, with D maybe TRBD1 (5 bases). V gave up 7 bases and J gave up 4 bases, with 8 bases separating them. Germline CDR1 LNHDA, CDR2 SQIVND (reference sequence). The CDR3 spans 13 residues. This CDR3 is CASKGTYNSPLHF. In DNA form, the CDR3 reads TGTGCCAGTAAAGGGACTTATAATTCACCCCTCCACTTT.

The chain links TRBV14 to TRBJ2-3; D is unclear. The germline V gene has CDR1 SGHDN and CDR2 FVKESK. This CDR3 is built from 15 residues. V was shortened by 1 base and J by 2 bases, with 10 bases between the two germline ends. For the CDR3, the DNA is TGTGCCAGCAGCCAAGTTTGGTCCGACACAGATACGCAGTATTTT. This encodes CASSQVWSDTDTQYF.